The source of this TCR beta chain is a study of a mutant IDH1 vaccine in newly diagnosed glioma (dated by TCRdb to the early 2020s). A note on the overall study: Eight vaccinations were administered to patients in weeks 1, 3, 5, 7, 11, 15, 19 and 23, corresponding to visits V03 through V10. Vaccination began 4-6 weeks after radiotherapy alone, or alongside temozolomide cycles in the chemotherapy-containing groups. The roughly 32 treated patients were approximately 62% male and approximately 40% female, with a mean age of about 43 years. Prior to enrollment, standard therapy consisting of radiotherapy alone, temozolomide alone, or radiochemotherapy with temozolomide had been administered to patients, with the combination being received by most patients. Peripheral blood samples were drawn at six visits, namely V03 (baseline), V05, V07, V10, V12 and V13. For exploratory analyses, 25 to 30 treated patients had longitudinal TCRB deep sequencing done wherever samples were available.

Libraries came from the immunoSEQ multiplex PCR assay. The hsTCRB Kit was used according to the manufacturer's protocol to amplify rearranged TCR beta chain sequences. An Illumina MiSeq was used to sequence the TCRB libraries. As for the original processing: Demultiplexing, trimming and gene mapping were performed with the kit vendor's proprietary platform. Sourced from immuneACCESS, this table was stored by TCRdb with only in-frame sequences that have V and J called. A share of the clones is absent; for the studies checked, an unresolved V gene accounts for under half, and the remainder has no known explanation. The V and J calls and clone size come from that table; D and trimming were worked out from the DNA. In all, the sample holds roughly 34,000 clones, and roughly 76% of those were seen once. The top ten hold about an eighth of the sample. As regards this clone: Its target antigen remains unknown. The record has no base qualities; no much larger clone is one base away.

The time point tag for this specimen amounts to: week 5, during vaccination. Each vaccine dose, consisting of 300 ug of a 20-mer mutant IDH1 peptide in Montanide, was administered subcutaneously with topical imiquimod. The donors had newly diagnosed IDH1-mutant astrocytomas of WHO grade 3 or 4 that showed loss of nuclear ATRX. The samples were drawn from NOA16, a multicentre, single-arm, open-label phase I trial in Germany that tested a mutant IDH1 peptide vaccine in humans for the first time. Genomic DNA for TCRB sequencing was extracted from EDTA blood using the DNeasy Blood and Tissue Kit. Here is what the overall study found, with its caveats: The authors stated that sample limitations prevented analyses of patient blood samples from being reproduced. Changes in the top peripheral T cell clonotypes picked up by TCRB sequencing did not appear to be linked to pseudoprogression. Across multiple MHC alleles, vaccine-induced immune responses were seen in more than 90% of patients. Availability determined which PBMC samples were chosen for TCRB deep sequencing.

This sample comprised PBMCs, obtained from a glioma patient whose treatment included an IDH1 peptide vaccine. The sequence came from a man aged 45-65 years with glioma.

CDR3 region: CASSLVQRQETQYF. The nucleotide sequence is given as TGCGCCAGCAGCTTAGTTCAGAGACAAGAGACCCAGTACTTC. Recombination connected TRBV5-1 to TRBJ2-5; there is no confident call for the D gene. V is cut by 2 bases and J by 2 bases, and the space between the germline ends is 10 bases. The germline V gene yields SGHRS for CDR1 and YFSETQ for CDR2. Counted from cysteine to phenylalanine, this CDR3 has 14 amino acids. Kept here is only the CDR3 DNA, which spans 42 bases and is read in frame from base 1. Where the CDR3 stops, the reference TRBV5-1 and TRBJ2-5 genes take over; the full variable domain is KAGVTQTPRYLIKTRGQQVTLSCSPISGHRSVSWYQQTPGQGLQFLFEYFSETQRNKGNFPGRFSGRQFSNSRSEMNVSTLELGDSALYLCASSLVQRQETQYFGPGTRLLVL.